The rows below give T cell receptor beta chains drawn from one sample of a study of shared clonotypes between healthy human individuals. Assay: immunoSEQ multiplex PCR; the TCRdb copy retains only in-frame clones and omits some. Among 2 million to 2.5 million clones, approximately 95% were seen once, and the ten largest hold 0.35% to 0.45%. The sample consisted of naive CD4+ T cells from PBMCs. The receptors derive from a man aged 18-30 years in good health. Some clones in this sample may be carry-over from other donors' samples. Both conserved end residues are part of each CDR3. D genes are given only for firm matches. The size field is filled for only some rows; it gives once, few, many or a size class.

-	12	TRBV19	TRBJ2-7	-	TGTGCCAGTAGCCGAGGAGCCTACGAGCAGTACTTC	CASSRGAYEQYF
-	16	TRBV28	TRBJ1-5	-	TGTGCCAGCAGTTTGGTTACACGTTATAGCAATCAGCCCCAGCATTTT	CASSLVTRYSNQPQHF
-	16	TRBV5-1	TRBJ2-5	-	TGCGCCAGCAGCTTCTCCGAAGGGACCAACCAAGAGACCCAGTACTTC	CASSFSEGTNQETQYF
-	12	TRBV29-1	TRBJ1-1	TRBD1	TGCAGCGCAGACGACAGGGTCACTGAAGCTTTCTTT	CSADDRVTEAFF
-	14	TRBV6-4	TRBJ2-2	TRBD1	TGTGCCAGCAGGCGACAGGGCGGCACCGGGGAGCTGTTTTTT	CASRRQGGTGELFF
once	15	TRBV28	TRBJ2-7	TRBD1	TGTGCCAGCAGTCAGACCACGGGACAGGGCCTCGAGCAGTACTTC	CASSQTTGQGLEQYF
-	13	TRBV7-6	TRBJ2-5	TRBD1	TGTGCCAGCAGCTCGGACAGGGGTCAGACCCAGTACTTC	CASSSDRGQTQYF
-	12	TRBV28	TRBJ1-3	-	TGTGCCACAAGGGTTCCAGGAAACACCATATATTTT	CATRVPGNTIYF
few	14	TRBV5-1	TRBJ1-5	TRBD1	TGCGCCAGCAGCTTCGGGACAGGGGATCAGCCCCAGCATTTT	CASSFGTGDQPQHF
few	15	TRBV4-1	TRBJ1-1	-	TGCGCCAGCAGCCAAGCGGGACACCTGAACGCTGAAGCTTTCTTT	CASSQAGHLNAEAFF
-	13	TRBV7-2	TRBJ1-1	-	TGTGCCAGCAGCTTAATCGGGGACACTGAAGCTTTCTTT	CASSLIGDTEAFF
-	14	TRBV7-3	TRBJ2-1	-	TGTGCCGCGGGCTGGGACGGCTTTTTGTCTGAGCAGTTCTTC	CAAGWDGFLSEQFF
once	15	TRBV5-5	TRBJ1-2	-	TGTGCCAGCAGCTTGGGGTTTCGGGACTCGTGGGGCTACACCTTC	CASSLGFRDSWGYTF
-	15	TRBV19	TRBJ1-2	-	TGTGCCAGTAGTGGGCTTCCTGGGAGTGGCTATGGCTACACCTTC	CASSGLPGSGYGYTF
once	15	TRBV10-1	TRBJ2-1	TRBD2	TGCGCCAGCGGGATGACTAGCGGGAGCTACAATGAGCAGTTCTTC	CASGMTSGSYNEQFF
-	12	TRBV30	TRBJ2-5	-	TGTGCCTGGAGTTCACGGCAAGTGGCCCAGTACTTC	CAWSSRQVAQYF
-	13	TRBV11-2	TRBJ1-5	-	TGTGCCAGCAGTGGGGGAAGGAATCAGCCCCAGCATTTT	CASSGGRNQPQHF
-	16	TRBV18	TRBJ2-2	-	TGTGCCAGCTCACAGCTCAGGACACAGAACACCGGGGAGCTGTTTTTT	CASSQLRTQNTGELFF
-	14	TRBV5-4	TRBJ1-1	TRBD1	TGTGCCAGCACCACAGGGGGCGGGTACACTGAAGCTTTCTTT	CASTTGGGYTEAFF
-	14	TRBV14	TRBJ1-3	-	TGTGCCAGCAGCCAAGGGTTCGAGAGAAACACCATATATTTT	CASSQGFERNTIYF
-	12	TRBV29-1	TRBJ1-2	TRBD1	TGCAGCGTTGTGCAGGGGGAGGATGGCTACACCTTC	CSVVQGEDGYTF
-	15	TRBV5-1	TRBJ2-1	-	TGCGCCAGCAGCTTGCAAGGGGGAGTTGGCAATGAGCAGTTCTTC	CASSLQGGVGNEQFF
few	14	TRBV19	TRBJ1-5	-	TGTGCCAGTAGTATTGGACGGTTCAATCAGCCCCAGCATTTT	CASSIGRFNQPQHF
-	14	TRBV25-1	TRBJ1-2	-	TGTGCCAGCAGTGAATATGCTGGATTCTATGGCTACACCTTC	CASSEYAGFYGYTF
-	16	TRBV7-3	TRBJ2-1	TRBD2	TGTGCCAGCAGCTTACCCATAGCGGGCCGATACAATGAGCAGTTCTTC	CASSLPIAGRYNEQFF
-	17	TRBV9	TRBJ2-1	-	TGTGCCAGCAGCAACCTGGGCCATGGAGGGCCCGAGGGTGAGCAGTTCTTC	CASSNLGHGGPEGEQFF
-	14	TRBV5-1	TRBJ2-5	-	TGCGCCAGCAGCGACAGGGGCGGGGGAGAGACCCAGTACTTC	CASSDRGGGETQYF
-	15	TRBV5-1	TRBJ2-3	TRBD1	TGCGCCAGCAGCTCAAGACAGGGTCTCACAGATACGCAGTATTTT	CASSSRQGLTDTQYF
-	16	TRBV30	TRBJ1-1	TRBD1	TGTGCCTGGAGTGGCCACCCCGGGACAGGACGGACTGAAGCTTTCTTT	CAWSGHPGTGRTEAFF
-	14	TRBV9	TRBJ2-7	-	TGTGCCAGCAGCCCCCCCGGAACTATTTACGAGCAGTACTTC	CASSPPGTIYEQYF
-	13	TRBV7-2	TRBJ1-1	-	TGTGCCAGCAGCTTAGGGGAGGGCACTGAAGCTTTCTTT	CASSLGEGTEAFF
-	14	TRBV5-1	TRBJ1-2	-	TGCGCCAGCAGCTTCCAGGCGGGTTCGGATGGCTACACCTTC	CASSFQAGSDGYTF